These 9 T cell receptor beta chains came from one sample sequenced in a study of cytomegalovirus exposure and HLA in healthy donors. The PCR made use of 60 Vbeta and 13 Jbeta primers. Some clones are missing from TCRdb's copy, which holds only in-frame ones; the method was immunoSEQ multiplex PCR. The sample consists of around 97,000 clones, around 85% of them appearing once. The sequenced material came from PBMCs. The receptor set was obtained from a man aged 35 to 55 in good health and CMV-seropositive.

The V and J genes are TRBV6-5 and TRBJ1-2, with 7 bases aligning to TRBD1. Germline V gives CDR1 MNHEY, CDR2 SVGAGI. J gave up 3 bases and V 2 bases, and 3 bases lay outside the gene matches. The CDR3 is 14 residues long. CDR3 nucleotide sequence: TGTGCCAGCAGTTACAGGGGGCCAGACTATGGCTACACCTTC. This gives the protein CASSYRGPDYGYTF.

The CDR3 DNA sequence: TGTGCCAGCAGCCCGACTAGCGGGAATGAGCAGTTCTTC. It yields the protein CASSPTSGNEQFF. The chain couples TRBV5-5 to TRBJ2-1; 10 bases map to TRBD2. Germline assignment: CDR1 SGHKS and CDR2 YYEKEE (reference sequence). Trimming at V came to 4 bases and at J to 7 bases, leaving 2 bases not matched to a gene. The CDR3 consists of 13 residues.

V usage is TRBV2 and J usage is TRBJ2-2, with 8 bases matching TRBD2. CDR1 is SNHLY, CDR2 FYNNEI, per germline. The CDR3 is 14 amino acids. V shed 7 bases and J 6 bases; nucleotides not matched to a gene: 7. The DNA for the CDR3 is TGTGCCAGCAATCCCACGCGGGGGGCCGGGGAGCTGTTTTTT. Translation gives CASNPTRGAGELFF.

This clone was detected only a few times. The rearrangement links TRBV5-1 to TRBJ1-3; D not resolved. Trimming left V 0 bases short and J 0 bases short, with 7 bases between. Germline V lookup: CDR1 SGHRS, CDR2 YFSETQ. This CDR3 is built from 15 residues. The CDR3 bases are TGCGCCAGCAGCTTGGGGTCAGGCTCTGGAAACACCATATATTTT. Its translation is CASSLGSGSGNTIYF.

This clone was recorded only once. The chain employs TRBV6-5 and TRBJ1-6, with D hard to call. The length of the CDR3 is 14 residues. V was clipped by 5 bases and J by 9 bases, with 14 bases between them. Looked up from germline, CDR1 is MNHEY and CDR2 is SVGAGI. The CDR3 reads CASSLGEIGSPLHF. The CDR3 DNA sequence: TGTGCCAGCAGTCTCGGGGAAATCGGTTCACCCCTCCACTTT.

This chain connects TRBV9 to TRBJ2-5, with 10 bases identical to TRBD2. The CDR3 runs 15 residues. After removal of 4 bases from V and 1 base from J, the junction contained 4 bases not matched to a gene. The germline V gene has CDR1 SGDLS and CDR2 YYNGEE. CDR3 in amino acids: CASSLSGGFQETQYF. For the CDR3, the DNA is TGTGCCAGCAGCCTTAGCGGGGGGTTCCAAGAGACCCAGTACTTC. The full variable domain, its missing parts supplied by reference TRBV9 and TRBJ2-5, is DSGVTQTPKHLITATGQRVTLRCSPRSGDLSVYWYQQSLDQGLQFLIQYYNGEERAKGNILERFSAQQFPDLHSELNLSSLELGDSALYFCASSLSGGFQETQYFGPGTRLLVL.

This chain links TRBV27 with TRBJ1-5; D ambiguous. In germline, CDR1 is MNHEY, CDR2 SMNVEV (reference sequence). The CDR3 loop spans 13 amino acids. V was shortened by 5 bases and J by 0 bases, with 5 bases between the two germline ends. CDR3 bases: TGTGCCAGCAGTGCGGATAGCAATCAGCCCCAGCATTTT. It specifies CASSADSNQPQHF.

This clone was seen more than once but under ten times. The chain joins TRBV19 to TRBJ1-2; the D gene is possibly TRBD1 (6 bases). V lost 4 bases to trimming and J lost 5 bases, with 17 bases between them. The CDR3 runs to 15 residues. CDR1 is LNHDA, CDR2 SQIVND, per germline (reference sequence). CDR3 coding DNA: TGTGCCAGTAGTACAGACGGGACAAGACGATATGGCTACACCTTC. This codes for CASSTDGTRRYGYTF.

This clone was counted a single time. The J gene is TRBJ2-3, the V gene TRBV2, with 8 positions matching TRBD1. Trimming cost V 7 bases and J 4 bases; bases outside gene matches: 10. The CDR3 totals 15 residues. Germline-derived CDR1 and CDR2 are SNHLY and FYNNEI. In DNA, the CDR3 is TGTGCCAGCATCATCGGGACAGGAATTGCAGATACGCAGTATTTT. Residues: CASIIGTGIADTQYF.